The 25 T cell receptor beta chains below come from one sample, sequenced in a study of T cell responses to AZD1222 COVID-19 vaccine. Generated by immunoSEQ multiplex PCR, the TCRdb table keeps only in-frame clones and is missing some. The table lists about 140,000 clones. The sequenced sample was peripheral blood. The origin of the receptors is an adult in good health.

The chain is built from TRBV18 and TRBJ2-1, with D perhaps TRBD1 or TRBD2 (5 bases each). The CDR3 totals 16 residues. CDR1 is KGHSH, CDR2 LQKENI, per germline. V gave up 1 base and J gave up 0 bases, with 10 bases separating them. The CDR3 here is CASSPRGPLSYNEQFF. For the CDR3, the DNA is TGTGCCAGCTCACCACGGGGACCGCTCTCCTACAATGAGCAGTTCTTC.

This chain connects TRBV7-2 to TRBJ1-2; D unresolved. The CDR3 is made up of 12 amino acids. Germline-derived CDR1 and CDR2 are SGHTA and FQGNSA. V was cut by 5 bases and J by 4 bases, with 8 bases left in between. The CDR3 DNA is TGTGCCAGCAGCCCCATAGTCTATGGCTACACCTTC. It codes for CASSPIVYGYTF. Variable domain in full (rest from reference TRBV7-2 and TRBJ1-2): GAGVSQSPSNKVTEKGKDVELRCDPISGHTALYWYRQSLGQGLEFLIYFQGNSAPDKSGLPSDRFSAERTGGSVSTLTIQRTQQEDSAVYLCASSPIVYGYTFGSGTRLTVV.

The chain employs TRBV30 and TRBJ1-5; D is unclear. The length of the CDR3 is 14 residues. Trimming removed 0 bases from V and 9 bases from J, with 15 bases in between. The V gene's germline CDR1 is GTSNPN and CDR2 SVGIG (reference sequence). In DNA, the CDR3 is TGTGCCTGGAGTGTATCAGATCTGGTTGGGCCCCAGCATTTT. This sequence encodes CAWSVSDLVGPQHF.

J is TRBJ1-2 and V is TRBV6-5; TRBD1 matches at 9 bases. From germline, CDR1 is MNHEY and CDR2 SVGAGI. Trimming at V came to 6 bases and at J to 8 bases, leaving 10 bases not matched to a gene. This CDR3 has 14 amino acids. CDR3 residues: CASRPTGGSKGYTF. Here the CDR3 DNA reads TGTGCCAGCAGGCCGACAGGGGGTTCTAAGGGCTACACCTTC.

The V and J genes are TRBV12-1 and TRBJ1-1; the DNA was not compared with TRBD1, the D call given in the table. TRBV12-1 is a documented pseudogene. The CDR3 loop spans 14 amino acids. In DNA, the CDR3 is TGTGCCAGCGCCTCACAGGTTAGGGACACTGAAGCTTTCTTT. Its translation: CASASQVRDTEAFF.

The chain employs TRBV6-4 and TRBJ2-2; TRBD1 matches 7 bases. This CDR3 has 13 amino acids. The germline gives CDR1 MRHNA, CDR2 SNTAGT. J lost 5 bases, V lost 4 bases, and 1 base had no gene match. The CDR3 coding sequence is TGTGCCAGCAGTGTCAGGGGGACCGGGGAGCTGTTTTTT. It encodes CASSVRGTGELFF.

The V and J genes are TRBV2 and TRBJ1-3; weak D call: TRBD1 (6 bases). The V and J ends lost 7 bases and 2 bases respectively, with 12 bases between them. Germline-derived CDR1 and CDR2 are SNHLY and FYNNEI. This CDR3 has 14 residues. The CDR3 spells CASMGGGAGNTIYF. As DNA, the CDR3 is TGTGCCAGCATGGGGGGGGGCGCTGGAAACACCATATATTTT.

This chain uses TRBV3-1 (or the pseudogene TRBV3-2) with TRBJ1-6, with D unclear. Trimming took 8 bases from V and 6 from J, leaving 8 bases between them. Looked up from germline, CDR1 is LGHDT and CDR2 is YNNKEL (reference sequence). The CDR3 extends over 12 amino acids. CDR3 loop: CASAEGNSPLHF. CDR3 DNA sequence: TGTGCCAGCGCGGAGGGTAATTCACCCCTCCACTTT.

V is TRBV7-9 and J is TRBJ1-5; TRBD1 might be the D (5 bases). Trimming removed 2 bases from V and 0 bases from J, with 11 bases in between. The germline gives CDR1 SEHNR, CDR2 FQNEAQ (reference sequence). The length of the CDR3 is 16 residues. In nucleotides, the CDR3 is TGTGCCAGCAGCTTATCTAGGGGTTATAGCAATCAGCCCCAGCATTTT. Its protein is CASSLSRGYSNQPQHF. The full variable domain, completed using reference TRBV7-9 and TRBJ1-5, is DTGVSQNPRHKITKRGQNVTFRCDPISEHNRLYWYRQTLGQGPEFLTYFQNEAQLEKSRLLSDRFSAERPKGSFSTLEIQRTEQGDSAMYLCASSLSRGYSNQPQHFGDGTRLSIL.

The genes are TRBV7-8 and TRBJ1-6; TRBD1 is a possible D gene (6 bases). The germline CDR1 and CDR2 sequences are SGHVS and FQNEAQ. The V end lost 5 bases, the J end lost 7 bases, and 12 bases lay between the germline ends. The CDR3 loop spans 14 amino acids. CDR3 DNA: TGTGCCAGCAGCCCCGACAGGAGAAATTCACCCCTCCACTTT. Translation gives CASSPDRRNSPLHF.

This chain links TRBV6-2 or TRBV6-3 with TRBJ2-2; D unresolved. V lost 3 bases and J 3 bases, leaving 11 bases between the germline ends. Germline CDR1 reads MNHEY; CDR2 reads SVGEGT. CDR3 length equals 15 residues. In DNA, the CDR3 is TGTGCCAGCAGTTATTCTTTTCGCGACACCGGGGAGCTGTTTTTT. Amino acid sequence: CASSYSFRDTGELFF.

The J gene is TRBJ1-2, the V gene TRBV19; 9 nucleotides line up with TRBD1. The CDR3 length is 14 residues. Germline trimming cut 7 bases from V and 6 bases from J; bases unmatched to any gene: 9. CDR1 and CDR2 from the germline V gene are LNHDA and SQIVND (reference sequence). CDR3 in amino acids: CASMGDRETDGYTF. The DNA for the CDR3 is TGTGCCAGTATGGGGGACAGGGAAACTGATGGCTACACCTTC. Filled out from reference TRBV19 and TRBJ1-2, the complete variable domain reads DGGITQSPKYLFRKEGQNVTLSCEQNLNHDAMYWYRQDPGQGLRLIYYSQIVNDFQKGDIAEGYSVSREKKESFPLTVTSAQKNPTAFYLCASMGDRETDGYTFGSGTRLTVV.

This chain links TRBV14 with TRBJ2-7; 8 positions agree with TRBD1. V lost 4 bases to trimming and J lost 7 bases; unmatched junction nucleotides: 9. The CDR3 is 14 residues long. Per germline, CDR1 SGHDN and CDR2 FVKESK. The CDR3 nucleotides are TGTGCCAGCAGCCCCCTGAGCGACAGGGGTGAGCAGTACTTC. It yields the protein CASSPLSDRGEQYF. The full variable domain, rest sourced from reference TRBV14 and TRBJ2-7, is EAGVTQFPSHSVIEKGQTVTLRCDPISGHDNLYWYRRVMGKEIKFLLHFVKESKQDESGMPNNRFLAERTGGTYSTLKVQPAELEDSGVYFCASSPLSDRGEQYFGPGTRLTVT.

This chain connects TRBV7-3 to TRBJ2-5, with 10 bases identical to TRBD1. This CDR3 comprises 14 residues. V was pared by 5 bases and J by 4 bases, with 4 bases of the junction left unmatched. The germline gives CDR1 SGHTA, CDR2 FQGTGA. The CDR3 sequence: CASSPRTGGETQYF. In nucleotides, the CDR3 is TGTGCCAGCAGCCCCCGGACAGGGGGAGAGACCCAGTACTTC.

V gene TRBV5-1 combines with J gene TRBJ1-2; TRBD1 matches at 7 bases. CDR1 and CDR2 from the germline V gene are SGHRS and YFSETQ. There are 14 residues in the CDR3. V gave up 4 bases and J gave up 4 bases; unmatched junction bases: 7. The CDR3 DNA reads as TGCGCCAGCAGCGAGACAGGGTTATCCTATGGCTACACCTTC. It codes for CASSETGLSYGYTF.

CDR3 sequence: CASSLEYSSGNTIYF. CDR3 sequence (DNA): TGTGCCAGCAGCTTAGAGTACAGCTCTGGAAACACCATATATTTT. J is TRBJ1-3 and V is TRBV7-2; D unclear. The CDR3 contains 15 residues. Germline CDR1 and CDR2: SGHTA and FQGNSA. The V and J ends lost 1 base and 0 bases respectively, with 7 bases between them.

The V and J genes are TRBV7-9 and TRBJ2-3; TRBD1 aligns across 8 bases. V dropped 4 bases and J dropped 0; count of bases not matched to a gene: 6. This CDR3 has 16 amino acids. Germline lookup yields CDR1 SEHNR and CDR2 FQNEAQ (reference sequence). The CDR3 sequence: CASSSQGAPSTDTQYF. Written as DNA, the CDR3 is TGTGCCAGCAGCTCCCAGGGGGCCCCAAGCACAGATACGCAGTATTTT.

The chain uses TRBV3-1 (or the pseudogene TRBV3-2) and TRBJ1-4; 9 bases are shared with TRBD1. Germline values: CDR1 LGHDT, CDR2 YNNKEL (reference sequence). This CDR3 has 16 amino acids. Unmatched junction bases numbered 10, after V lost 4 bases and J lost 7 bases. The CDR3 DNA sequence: TGTGCCAGCAGCCTATTACCGGGACAGGGTGGTGAAAAACTGTTTTTT. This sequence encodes CASSLLPGQGGEKLFF.

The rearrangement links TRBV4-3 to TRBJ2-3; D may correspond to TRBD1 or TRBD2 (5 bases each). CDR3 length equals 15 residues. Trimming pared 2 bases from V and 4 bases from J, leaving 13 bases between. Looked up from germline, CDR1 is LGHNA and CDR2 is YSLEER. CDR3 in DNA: TGCGCCAGCAGCCAACAGGGACCGCCGGCAGATACGCAGTATTTT. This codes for CASSQQGPPADTQYF.

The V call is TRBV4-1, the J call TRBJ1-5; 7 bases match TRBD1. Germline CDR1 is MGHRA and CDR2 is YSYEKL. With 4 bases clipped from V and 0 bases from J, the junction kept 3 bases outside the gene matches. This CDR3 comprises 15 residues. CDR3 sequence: CASSLGTDSNQPQHF. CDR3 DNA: TGCGCCAGCAGCCTAGGGACAGATAGCAATCAGCCCCAGCATTTT.

The CDR3 bases are TGTGCCAGCAGCTCGCTTTTCGGCCCAGGGGGCAATGAGCAGTTCTTC. It encodes CASSSLFGPGGNEQFF. The chain couples TRBV5-5 to TRBJ2-1; 7 bases map to TRBD1. This CDR3 contains 16 residues. J gave up 6 bases and V 3 bases, and 12 bases lay outside the gene matches. Germline loops: CDR1 SGHKS, CDR2 YYEKEE (reference sequence).

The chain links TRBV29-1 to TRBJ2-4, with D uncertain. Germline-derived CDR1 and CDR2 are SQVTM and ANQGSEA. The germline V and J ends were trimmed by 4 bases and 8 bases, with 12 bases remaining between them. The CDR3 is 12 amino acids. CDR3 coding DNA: TGCAGCGTTGTCACCAGTCGGGACATTCAGTACTTC. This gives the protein CSVVTSRDIQYF.

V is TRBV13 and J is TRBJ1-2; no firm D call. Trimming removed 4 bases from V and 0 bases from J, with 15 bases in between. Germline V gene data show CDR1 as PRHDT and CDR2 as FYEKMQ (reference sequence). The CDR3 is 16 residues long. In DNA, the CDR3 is TGTGCCAGCAGCTCAGAGACCGGGATAACTAACTATGGCTACACCTTC. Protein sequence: CASSSETGITNYGYTF.

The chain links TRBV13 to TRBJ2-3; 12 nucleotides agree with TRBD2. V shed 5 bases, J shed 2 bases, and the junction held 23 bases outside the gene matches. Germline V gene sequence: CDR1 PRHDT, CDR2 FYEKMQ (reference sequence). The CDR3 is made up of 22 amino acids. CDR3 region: CASSLSVEKTSGGQQLTDTQYF. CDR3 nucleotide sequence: TGTGCCAGCAGCCTATCCGTAGAGAAGACTAGCGGGGGCCAGCAACTCACAGATACGCAGTATTTT.

CDR3 sequence: CASSVGQGRNSPLHF. In nucleotides, the CDR3 is TGCGCCAGCAGCGTTGGACAGGGAAGGAATTCACCCCTCCACTTT. The chain uses TRBV5-1 and TRBJ1-6, with 8 positions matching TRBD1. J gave up 7 bases and V 4 bases, and 7 bases lay outside the gene matches. This CDR3 is 15 amino acids long. Germline V CDR1 and CDR2: SGHRS, YFSETQ.